This T cell receptor beta chain is drawn from a study of cytomegalovirus exposure and HLA in healthy donors. Study-level findings and limits: Through in vitro validation, three CMV-associated chains were shown to be specific for CMV antigens. An analysis done earlier found most TCR beta V segments productive about 87% or about 30% of the time. Analyses of presence and absence presupposed an approximately uniform sequencing depth across donors.

Trimming left V 3 bases short and J 2 bases short, with 15 bases between. Per the germline V gene, CDR1 is SGDLS and CDR2 is YYNGEE. This CDR3 is built from 15 residues. This clone occurred once. What it recognizes is unknown. 60 Vbeta and 13 Jbeta primers were used in PCR. TCRdb's table, derived via immunoSEQ multiplex PCR, lists solely in-frame clones and lacks some. The sample has about 130,000 clones, about 80% seen once. This chain links TRBV9 with TRBJ2-7, with D unresolved. Sequencing input: PBMCs. The receptor was isolated from a middle-aged man in good health and CMV-seronegative. CDR3 nucleotides: TGTGCCAGCAGCGGCCTTGGCGGTAATACCTACGAGCAGTACTTC. It encodes CASSGLGGNTYEQYF.